This TCR beta chain was found in a study of T cells in Graves' hyperthyroidism and ophthalmopathy. As for the study in general: Blood was drawn when the patient was first diagnosed and still untreated.

Study results and limitations: In the analysis, a 13 V-J model separated ophthalmopathy from stable hyperthyroidism. Most thyroid clonotypes that were expanded above 0.001 also turned up in blood.

This clonotype was picked up a small number of times. Its target is unknown. RNA transcripts served as the template for amplifying TCR beta CDR3 regions. The primer set for the first-round RT-PCR of the TCR CDR3 was HTBI. TCRdb analysed the multiplex PCR reads with MiXCR anew, one entry per CDR3 protein. The sample lists around 340,000 distinct CDR3 sequences, around a sixth seen once, with roughly 49% in the top ten. The sequencing input was blood. This sequence was found in a woman aged 50 to 65 with Graves' hyperthyroidism.

The CDR3 reads CASSPGTGSNSPLHF. In DNA form, the CDR3 reads TGTGCCAGCAGCCCCGGGACAGGGTCGAATTCACCCCTCCACTTT. The rearrangement uses TRBV3-1 and TRBJ1-6; TRBD1 matches at 9 bases. CDR1 and CDR2 (germline): LGHDT, YNNKEL (reference sequence). The V segment lost 4 bases and the J segment 7 bases; nucleotides outside the gene matches: 5. This CDR3 region has 15 residues.